One and the same sample provided the 32 T cell receptor beta chains below, sequenced in a study of T cell repertoires in cytomegalovirus infection. Their antigens are not known. Each CDR3 protein gets one entry after TCRdb re-called the reads with MiXCR. This table holds roughly 700,000 distinct CDR3 sequences, about 33% found once. The sample was cultured PBMCs, taken from culture after CMV antigen stimulation. These receptors came from a human donor in good health (CMV status not recorded). Some clones in this sample may be carry-over from other donors' samples.

This clonotype was seen a handful of times. V and J are TRBV7-2 and TRBJ2-7; D may be TRBD1 (5 bases). V lost 5 bases and J lost 0, with 14 bases in between. The CDR3 is 15 residues long. Germline V lookup: CDR1 SGHTA, CDR2 FQGNSA. CDR3 in amino acids: CASSPSGYASYEQYF. The CDR3 DNA follows: TGTGCCAGCAGCCCCTCAGGGTACGCCTCCTACGAGCAGTACTTC.

This clonotype has only a few counts. The J gene is TRBJ2-7, the V gene TRBV15; D is perhaps TRBD1 (5 bases). The CDR3 contains 15 residues. CDR1 is LNHNV, CDR2 YYDKDF, per germline (reference sequence). V lost 0 bases and J 3 bases, leaving 12 bases between the germline ends. CDR3 amino acids: CATSRDRETVYEQYF. CDR3 sequence (DNA): TGTGCCACCAGCAGAGACAGGGAAACCGTCTACGAGCAGTACTTC. Full variable domain (missing parts from reference TRBV15 and TRBJ2-7): DAMVIQNPRYQVTQFGKPVTLSCSQTLNHNVMYWYQQKSSQAPKLLFHYYDKDFNNEADTPDNFQSRRPNTSFCFLDIRSPGLGDTAMYLCATSRDRETVYEQYFGPGTRLTVT.

The rearrangement uses TRBV7-6 and TRBJ2-5, with unresolved D. V lost 5 bases and J 3 bases, leaving 10 bases between the germline ends. Germline CDR1 SGHVS, CDR2 FNYEAQ. The CDR3 has 13 residues. CDR3 DNA: TGTGCCAGCAGCCTTAACCCGGAAGAGACCCAGTACTTC. Its translation is CASSLNPEETQYF.

Concerning this clonotype: Given a much more abundant clone one base away, this may be a read error. This CDR3 is CASSWDRETDTQYF. The CDR3 DNA sequence: TGTGCCAGCAGCTGGGACAGGGAAACAGATACGCAGTATTTT. The chain employs TRBV6-5 and TRBJ2-3, with TRBD1 matching 9 bases. Trimming removed 6 bases from V and 3 bases from J; junction bases left unmatched: 4. Germline V gives CDR1 MNHEY, CDR2 SVGAGI. The CDR3 is made up of 14 amino acids.

Points on this clonotype: Being one base from a much bigger clone, this may be a read error. The CDR3 does not close with the conserved phenylalanine or tryptophan, likely indicating a read error. V gene TRBV27 combines with J gene TRBJ2-1, with 8 nucleotides matching TRBD2. Germline lookup yields CDR1 MNHEY and CDR2 SMNVEV (reference sequence). The CDR3 is 13 residues long. J gave up 5 bases and V 5 bases, and 2 bases lay outside the gene matches. CDR3 loop: CASSLSGDNEQFV. The CDR3 nucleotides are TGTGCCAGCAGTCTTAGCGGGGACAATGAGCAGTTCGTC.

This clonotype appeared a single time. J is TRBJ2-1 and V is TRBV6-2 or TRBV6-3; D remains ambiguous. Germline V gene data show CDR1 as MNHEY and CDR2 as SVGEGT. CDR3 length equals 12 residues. The V end lost 8 bases, the J end lost 7 bases, and 12 bases lay between the germline ends. CDR3 residues: CASCRRENEQFF. The CDR3, as DNA: TGTGCCAGCTGTAGGCGAGAGAATGAGCAGTTCTTC.

The chain joins TRBV7-9 to TRBJ2-5, with 7 bases that match TRBD1. In germline, CDR1 is SEHNR, CDR2 FQNEAQ (reference sequence). V lost 0 bases, J lost 7 bases, and 8 bases stayed unmatched. The CDR3 sequence is 15 residues long. CDR3 nucleotides: TGTGCCAGCAGCTTAGCACCTACAGGGGTTAGGACCCAGTACTTC. This gives the protein CASSLAPTGVRTQYF.

The chain joins TRBV5-5 to TRBJ1-2; possibly TRBD1 for D (5 bases). The CDR3 consists of 13 residues. Germline CDR1 reads SGHKS; CDR2 reads YYEKEE (reference sequence). The germline V and J ends were trimmed by 4 bases and 5 bases, with 12 bases remaining between them. The CDR3 DNA reads TGTGCCAGCAGCCTGTGGGACCGATATGGCTACACCTTC. Protein product: CASSLWDRYGYTF.

The chain joins TRBV19 to TRBJ2-7; D gene unclear. Trimming removed 8 bases at V and 6 bases at J, with 23 bases between. This CDR3 is built from 15 residues. CDR1 is LNHDA, CDR2 SQIVND, per germline (reference sequence). In DNA, the CDR3 is TGTGCCAGTTCTTTACCTTGGAAGGGTTCCGGCGAGCAGTACTTC. Translated, it gives CASSLPWKGSGEQYF.

The chain combines TRBV7-8 with TRBJ2-7; D is perhaps TRBD1 or TRBD2 (5 bases each). Germline CDR1 SGHVS, CDR2 FQNEAQ. The CDR3 is made up of 15 amino acids. Trimming pared 1 base from V and 6 bases from J, leaving 16 bases between. CDR3 residues: CASSLVGTPGREQYF. As DNA, the CDR3 is TGTGCCAGCAGCTTAGTCGGGACGCCGGGGCGCGAGCAGTACTTC.

The V call is TRBV2, the J call TRBJ2-7; TRBD2 agrees at 7 bases. V shed 6 bases, J shed 7 bases, and the junction held 9 bases outside the gene matches. Germline-derived CDR1 and CDR2 are SNHLY and FYNNEI. CDR3 length: 13 residues. In DNA, the CDR3 is TGTGCCAGCAGGGCGGGAGTGGTGCCGGAGCAGTACTTC. Translation gives CASRAGVVPEQYF.

V and J are TRBV6-6 and TRBJ2-7, with D uncertain. CDR3 size: 15 residues. Trimming removed 8 bases from V and 2 bases from J, with 19 bases in between. CDR1 MNHNY and CDR2 SVGAGI come from the germline V gene (reference sequence). In DNA form, the CDR3 reads TGTGCCAGCGATAAAGCGTTGAGAGGAACCTACGAGCAGTACTTC. Residues: CASDKALRGTYEQYF.

In this sample, this clonotype turned up a few times. The chain joins TRBV7-6 to TRBJ1-6, with D possibly matching TRBD1 (5 bases). The CDR3 is 12 amino acids. V lost 6 bases, J lost 10 bases, and 10 bases lay in between. Germline-derived CDR1 and CDR2 are SGHVS and FNYEAQ. The CDR3 sequence: CASRGPLSPLHF. CDR3 nucleotide sequence: TGTGCCAGCAGGGGACCACTATCACCCCTCCACTTT. The full variable domain, completed using reference TRBV7-6 and TRBJ1-6, is GAGVSQSPRYKVTKRGQDVALRCDPISGHVSLYWYRQALGQGPEFLTYFNYEAQQDKSGLPNDRFSAERPEGSISTLTIQRTEQRDSAMYRCASRGPLSPLHFGNGTRLTVT.

The chain has TRBV20-1 and TRBJ2-3; 9 bases match TRBD2. Germline assignment: CDR1 DFQATT and CDR2 SNEGSKA (reference sequence). The CDR3 extends over 18 amino acids. After removal of 3 bases from V and 1 base from J, the junction contained 14 bases not matched to a gene. The CDR3 region is CSASGREGEFPRTDTQYF. The CDR3 DNA is TGCAGTGCTAGCGGGCGGGAGGGGGAATTTCCGCGCACAGATACGCAGTATTTT.

This clonotype has more than one count but fewer than ten. The chain recombines TRBV6-6 with TRBJ2-6, with TRBD1 as a possible D gene (5 bases). Per the germline V gene, CDR1 is MNHNY and CDR2 is SVGAGI (reference sequence). V dropped 4 bases and J dropped 1 base, with 8 bases sitting between them. The CDR3 length is 15 residues. The CDR3 reads CASSLDKSGANVLTF. The CDR3 nucleotides are TGTGCCAGCAGTTTGGACAAGTCTGGGGCCAACGTCCTGACTTTC.

This clonotype showed up just a few times. The chain combines TRBV12-3 or TRBV12-4 with TRBJ2-2; unclear D gene. The CDR3 extends over 13 amino acids. V lost 3 bases and J lost 7, with 9 bases in between. The CDR3 protein is CASSFILFGELFF. Written as DNA, the CDR3 is TGTGCCAGCAGTTTTATTCTCTTCGGGGAGCTGTTTTTT.

V is TRBV19 and J is TRBJ2-3, with a possible D match to TRBD2 (7 bases). Trimming pared 10 bases from V and 3 bases from J, leaving 20 bases between. This CDR3 contains 15 residues. Germline lookup yields CDR1 LNHDA and CDR2 SQIVND (reference sequence). The CDR3 reads CATKTGGGRTDTQYF. In DNA, the CDR3 is TGTGCCACCAAAACGGGGGGCGGGCGTACAGATACGCAGTATTTT.

CDR3 DNA sequence: TGCAGTGCTAGAGATCCCGACAGGGGTGGAGCGCAGCCCCAGCATTTT. Translated: CSARDPDRGGAQPQHF. The gene calls are TRBV20-1 and TRBJ1-5; TRBD1 agrees at 8 bases. Germline CDR1 reads DFQATT; CDR2 reads SNEGSKA (reference sequence). Trimming took 0 bases from V and 7 from J; bases not matched to a gene: 11. The CDR3 sequence is 16 residues long.

J is TRBJ2-3 and V is TRBV6-2 or TRBV6-3; D is uncertain. The germline gives CDR1 MNHEY, CDR2 SVGEGT. V lost 2 bases and J 2 bases, leaving 11 bases between the germline ends. The CDR3 sequence is 15 residues long. This chain's CDR3 is CASSYDGSLTDTQYF. The CDR3 DNA reads as TGTGCCAGCAGTTACGATGGCTCACTCACAGATACGCAGTATTTT.

This clonotype appeared many times. CDR3 DNA: TGTGCCAGCAGCATAAACAGGGAAGGGATAGCTTTCTTT. It translates to CASSINREGIAFF. The rearrangement uses TRBV7-2 and TRBJ1-1, with D possibly being TRBD1 (6 bases). CDR3 length: 13 residues. Germline CDR1 is SGHTA and CDR2 is FQGNSA. With 5 bases removed from V and 10 bases from J, the gap between germline ends came to 17 bases.

This clonotype has more than one count but fewer than ten. CDR3 sequence: CASRPGLRITEAFF. The CDR3 bases are TGTGCCAGCAGACCCGGCCTTCGGATCACTGAAGCTTTCTTT. V usage is TRBV2 and J usage is TRBJ1-1; D call uncertain. CDR3 length: 14 amino acids. In germline, CDR1 is SNHLY, CDR2 FYNNEI. The V and J ends lost 6 bases and 4 bases respectively, with 15 bases between them.

V is TRBV6-6 and J is TRBJ2-1, with a tentative D call TRBD2 (6 bases). The CDR3 loop spans 14 amino acids. V lost 6 bases to trimming and J lost 8 bases, with 17 bases between them. The germline V gene encodes CDR1 MNHNY and CDR2 SVGAGI (reference sequence). In nucleotides, the CDR3 is TGTGCCAGCAGGGCTAGCGCCGTATTCGATGAGCAGTTCTTC. As protein: CASRASAVFDEQFF.

V usage is TRBV29-1 and J usage is TRBJ1-5; D is ambiguous. Trimming removed 5 bases at V and 11 bases at J, with 19 bases between. CDR1 is SQVTM, CDR2 ANQGSEA, per germline. The CDR3 consists of 13 residues. DNA of the CDR3: TGCAGCGTTAACGGCGGATCCCTTCGGACCCAGCATTTT. Translating gives CSVNGGSLRTQHF.

This chain connects TRBV19 to TRBJ1-2, with TRBD1 identical over 8 bases. This CDR3 is built from 15 residues. CDR1 and CDR2 from the germline V gene are LNHDA and SQIVND (reference sequence). V dropped 8 bases and J dropped 5; count of bases not matched to a gene: 13. CDR3 region: CASETGTGIKYGYTF. The CDR3 DNA reads as TGTGCCAGTGAAACCGGGACAGGTATTAAGTATGGCTACACCTTC.

The chain has TRBV27 and TRBJ1-2; D is perhaps TRBD1 (5 bases). Trimming took off 4 bases at V and 8 bases at J, with 26 bases between the two ends. Germline CDR1 MNHEY, CDR2 SMNVEV (reference sequence). The CDR3 totals 17 residues. The CDR3 loop is CASSSLNFAFQGAGYTF. The CDR3 DNA follows: TGTGCCAGCAGTTCCCTAAACTTCGCATTCCAGGGTGCCGGCTACACCTTC.

This clonotype appeared once. CDR3 coding DNA: TGTGCCAGCAGGCCGGGGGGGGGACACATCTATGGCTACACCTTC. Its translation: CASRPGGGHIYGYTF. The chain uses TRBV2 and TRBJ1-2; D possibly corresponds to TRBD1 (6 bases). The CDR3 has 15 amino acids. V was pared by 6 bases and J by 4 bases, with 18 bases between. Germline-derived CDR1 and CDR2 are SNHLY and FYNNEI.

This clonotype was observed many times. This rearrangement joins TRBV7-2 to TRBJ1-4; D is undetermined. CDR3 length: 13 amino acids. V was shortened by 5 bases and J by 8 bases, with 12 bases between the two germline ends. Germline assignment: CDR1 SGHTA and CDR2 FQGNSA. CDR3 DNA: TGTGCCAGCAGCCCGACCGTAAGGGAAAAACTGTTTTTT. Its translation: CASSPTVREKLFF.

This clonotype was recorded a few times. One junction end disagrees with the germline gene, perhaps due to a read error. The chain has TRBV30 and TRBJ2-2, with D possibly TRBD2 on 5 matching bases. Germline lookup yields CDR1 GTSNPN and CDR2 SVGIG (reference sequence). The CDR3 loop spans 13 amino acids. The CDR3 DNA follows: TGTGCCTGGAGTGTGGGGAGCCCCGGTGAGCTGTTTTTT. Translation gives CAWSVGSPGELFF.

This clonotype was counted a few times. CDR3: CASKQGLAEETQYF. In nucleotides, the CDR3 is TGTGCCAGCAAGCAAGGACTAGCGGAAGAGACCCAGTACTTC. The chain links TRBV2 to TRBJ2-5; 10 nucleotides agree with TRBD2. V shed 7 bases and J 3 bases; nucleotides not matched to a gene: 5. The germline V gene has CDR1 SNHLY and CDR2 FYNNEI. CDR3 length: 14 amino acids.

This clonotype has a count of ten or more. The rearrangement links TRBV7-8 to TRBJ2-5; tentatively, D is TRBD2 (7 bases). Germline V gene sequence: CDR1 SGHVS, CDR2 FQNEAQ. The V end was cut by 2 bases, the J end by 0 bases, with 13 bases between. The length of the CDR3 is 16 residues. CDR3: CASSLHGGTNQETQYF. CDR3 DNA: TGTGCCAGCAGCTTACACGGGGGGACAAACCAAGAGACCCAGTACTTC.

This clonotype showed up many times. The chain recombines TRBV7-9 with TRBJ1-5; no clear D gene. Between the trimmed V and J ends, which lost 1 base and 4 bases, there was a span of 5 bases. This CDR3 is 13 amino acids long. In germline, CDR1 is SEHNR, CDR2 FQNEAQ (reference sequence). This CDR3 reads CASSLGENQPQHF. The CDR3 DNA sequence: TGTGCCAGCAGCTTAGGAGAAAATCAGCCCCAGCATTTT.

In its sample, this clonotype was seen many times. The chain carries TRBV6-1 and TRBJ1-3; maybe TRBD1 (5 bases). The CDR3 totals 16 residues. Between the trimmed V and J ends, which lost 7 bases and 0 bases, there was a span of 16 bases. Germline V gene sequence: CDR1 MNHNS, CDR2 SASEGT. CDR3 sequence (DNA): TGTGCCAGCATCCCTAGGGGAGCCAACTCTGGAAACACCATATATTTT. Encoded protein: CASIPRGANSGNTIYF.